The 8 T cell receptor beta chains below come from one sample, sequenced in a study of STAT5B mutations in CD4+ large granular lymphocyte leukemia. Sequencing was performed with immunoSEQ multiplex PCR; in TCRdb, only in-frame clones are kept and a portion is missing. The data show about 30,000 clones, around 80% seen once. Sequencing was done on a sample of CD4+ T cells from blood buffy coats. These receptors were obtained from a human donor in good health.

The chain is built from TRBV7-2 and TRBJ2-7; no clear D gene. This CDR3 region has 16 residues. The germline CDR1 and CDR2 sequences are SGHTA and FQGNSA. Between the trimmed V and J ends, which lost 1 base and 5 bases, there was a span of 18 bases. The chain's CDR3 is CASSLVARSLGDEQYF. In nucleotides, the CDR3 is TGTGCCAGCAGCTTAGTGGCGAGAAGCCTCGGTGACGAGCAGTACTTC.

The V call is TRBV9, the J call TRBJ2-3; D may be TRBD2 (5 bases). Trimming took 0 bases from V and 4 from J, leaving 9 bases between them. Germline CDR1 SGDLS, CDR2 YYNGEE. The CDR3 has 14 residues. CDR3 sequence (DNA): TGTGCCAGCAGCGTAGAGTCGGGATCAGATACGCAGTATTTT. Translated, it gives CASSVESGSDTQYF.

This CDR3 reads CASSSYSRTSGRAAYNEQFF. The CDR3 DNA reads as TGTGCCAGCAGCTCCTATAGTAGGACTAGCGGGAGGGCCGCCTACAATGAGCAGTTCTTC. The genes are TRBV13 and TRBJ2-1; 15 nucleotides align to TRBD2. The CDR3 runs to 20 residues. The trim removed 4 bases at V and 2 bases at J, leaving 12 bases unmatched. Per germline, CDR1 PRHDT and CDR2 FYEKMQ (reference sequence).

The sample holds a few counts of this clone. The genes are TRBV7-9 and TRBJ2-1, with 7 bases fitting TRBD1. The CDR3 length is 17 residues. CDR1 is SEHNR, CDR2 FQNEAQ, per germline (reference sequence). The V and J ends lost 5 bases and 0 bases, in that order; junction bases with no gene match: 10. The CDR3 sequence: CASSARTGPSSYNEQFF. DNA of the CDR3: TGTGCCAGCAGCGCCAGGACAGGCCCCAGCTCCTACAATGAGCAGTTCTTC.

This clone has just a few counts. The chain joins TRBV10-2 to TRBJ2-7, with no clear D. With 6 bases removed from V and 3 bases from J, the gap between germline ends came to 6 bases. The CDR3 contains 11 residues. The V gene's germline CDR1 is WSHSY and CDR2 SAAADI. CDR3 sequence: CASSQFYEQYF. CDR3 sequence (DNA): TGCGCCAGCAGCCAGTTCTACGAGCAGTACTTC.

The chain carries TRBV4-2 and TRBJ1-5; 9 bases are shared with TRBD1. This CDR3 region has 16 residues. Unmatched junction bases numbered 9, after V lost 2 bases and J lost 7 bases. CDR1 and CDR2 from the germline V gene are LGHNA and YNFKEQ. CDR3: CASSQTDRGGWQPQHF. DNA for the CDR3: TGTGCCAGCAGCCAAACCGACAGGGGGGGATGGCAGCCCCAGCATTTT.

This clone was detected once. The chain carries TRBV5-1 and TRBJ2-5; 10 bases align to TRBD2. The CDR3 extends over 14 amino acids. Per germline, CDR1 SGHRS and CDR2 YFSETQ. Trimming took 5 bases from V and 2 from J; bases not matched to a gene: 3. The CDR3 DNA sequence: TGCGCCAGCAGGAGCGGGAGGGTACAAGAGACCCAGTACTTC. Amino acids: CASRSGRVQETQYF.

The rearrangement links TRBV27 to TRBJ2-1; TRBD1 matches at 8 bases. V was clipped by 8 bases and J by 1 base; unmatched bases: 7. CDR3 length: 15 amino acids. Germline V gene sequence: CDR1 MNHEY, CDR2 SMNVEV (reference sequence). CDR3: CASRTQGASYNEQFF. As DNA, the CDR3 is TGTGCCAGCCGTACCCAGGGGGCGTCCTACAATGAGCAGTTCTTC.